The T cell receptor beta chain described here comes from a study of T-cell memory formation after mild COVID-19. This clonotype was counted a few times. Trimming pared 1 base from V and 8 bases from J, leaving 11 bases between. This CDR3 is built from 14 residues. TCRdb reanalysed the 5' RACE reads using MiXCR and keeps one entry per CDR3 protein. Of some 48,000 distinct CDR3 sequences listed, less than 15% are singletons. The specimen sequenced was PBMCs or a T cell subset sorted from them (not recorded which). This clonotype was sampled from a man aged 18 to 29 who had mild COVID-19 (a few samples of this study predate the infection). Cell type and time point are not known. The chain couples TRBV12-3 or TRBV12-4 to TRBJ1-4; D is undetermined. CDR3 nucleotides: TGTGCCAGCAGTTTAGTACACCAAGAGGAAAAACTGTTTTTT. This translates into CASSLVHQEEKLFF.